The rows below give T cell receptor beta chains drawn from one sample of a study of blood T cell repertoires in COVID-19. Data came from immunoSEQ multiplex PCR; TCRdb stores just in-frame clones and leaves some out. The table lists fewer than 200,000 clones, more than 75% of them singletons. Sequences were obtained from peripheral blood. The receptors come from a woman aged 60-75 years with COVID-19, enrolled during active disease. CDR3s include the opening cysteine and the closing phenylalanine or tryptophan. A D gene is named only where the DNA matches it firmly. The size field is filled for only some rows; it gives once, few, many or a size class.

D	J	V	size	CDR3	DNA
TRBD2	TRBJ2-3	TRBV5-6	NA	CASSRDYTDTQYF	TGTGCCAGCAGCCGGGACTACACAGATACGCAGTATTTT
NA	TRBJ1-2	TRBV4-2	NA	CASSQVGGISFGGYTF	TGTGCCAGCAGCCAAGTCGGGGGAATCTCGTTTGGGGGCTACACCTTC
NA	TRBJ2-1	TRBV7-3	NA	CASSLTRSDEQFF	TGTGCCAGCAGCCTAACTAGAAGCGATGAGCAGTTCTTC
TRBD1	TRBJ1-1	TRBV3-1/TRBV3-2	NA	CASSPGQGTFRAFF	TGTGCCAGCAGCCCCGGACAGGGTACGTTTCGAGCTTTCTTT
TRBD1	TRBJ2-2	TRBV18	NA	CASSMGQYTGELFF	TGTGCCAGCTCAATGGGACAGTACACCGGGGAGCTGTTTTTT
NA	TRBJ1-2	TRBV10-3	NA	CAISESRQDNYGYTF	TGTGCCATCAGTGAGTCCCGACAGGATAACTATGGCTACACCTTC
TRBD2	TRBJ2-7	TRBV6-6	NA	CAARQGLSTYEQYF	TGTGCCGCCCGCCAGGGACTATCAACCTACGAGCAGTACTTC
TRBD1	TRBJ1-1	TRBV9	NA	CASSVQGASEAFF	TGTGCCAGCAGCGTACAGGGGGCAAGTGAAGCTTTCTTT
NA	TRBJ2-4	TRBV6-5	NA	CASSPSLGAKNIQYF	TGTGCCAGCAGCCCGAGCCTCGGAGCCAAAAACATTCAGTACTTC
NA	TRBJ2-1	TRBV6-5	NA	CASSPTSTGNEQFF	TGTGCCAGCAGTCCTACGTCGACGGGCAATGAGCAGTTCTTC
NA	TRBJ1-6	TRBV6-5	NA	CASTGLKPFPLHF	TGTGCCAGCACAGGGCTAAAGCCCTTCCCCCTCCACTTT
NA	TRBJ1-5	TRBV3-1/TRBV3-2	NA	CASSQGRGSNQPQHF	TGTGCCAGCAGCCAAGGGCGAGGTAGCAATCAGCCCCAGCATTTT
NA	TRBJ1-2	TRBV28	once	CALGGLGYGYTF	TGTGCGCTGGGGGGGTTGGGATATGGCTACACCTTC
TRBD1	TRBJ1-3	TRBV28	few	CASSLLGTGERGNTIYF	TGTGCCAGCAGTTTATTGGGGACAGGGGAGCGTGGAAACACCATATATTTT
NA	TRBJ2-5	TRBV30	NA	CAWSAGWETQYF	TGTGCCTGGAGTGCAGGGTGGGAGACCCAGTACTTC